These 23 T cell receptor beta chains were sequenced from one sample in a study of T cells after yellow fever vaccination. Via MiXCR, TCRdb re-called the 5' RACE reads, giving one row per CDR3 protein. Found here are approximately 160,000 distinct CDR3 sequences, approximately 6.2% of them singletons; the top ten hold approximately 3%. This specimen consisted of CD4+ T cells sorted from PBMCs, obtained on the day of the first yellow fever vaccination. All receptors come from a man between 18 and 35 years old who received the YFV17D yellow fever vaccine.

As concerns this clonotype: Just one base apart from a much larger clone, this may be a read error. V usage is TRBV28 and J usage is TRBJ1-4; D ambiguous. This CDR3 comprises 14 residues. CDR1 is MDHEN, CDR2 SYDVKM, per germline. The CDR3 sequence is CASSLALANEILFF. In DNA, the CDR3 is TGTGCCAGCAGTTTGGCCCTAGCGAATGAAATACTGTTTTTT.

In DNA form, the CDR3 reads TGTGCCAGCAGCCCTAGAGATGAGTCCCAGTACTTC. Protein: CASSPRDESQYF. The rearrangement joins TRBV3-1 to TRBJ2-5; no definite D call. V was pared by 4 bases and J by 9 bases, with 12 bases between. CDR3 length equals 12 residues. Germline CDR1 reads LGHDT; CDR2 reads YNNKEL (reference sequence).

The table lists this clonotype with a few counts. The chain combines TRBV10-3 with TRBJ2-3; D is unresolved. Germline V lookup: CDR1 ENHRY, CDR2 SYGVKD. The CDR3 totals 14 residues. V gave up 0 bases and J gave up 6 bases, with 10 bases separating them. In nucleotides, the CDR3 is TGTGCCATCAGTGAGTCGAGAGCTCTGGATACGCAGTATTTT. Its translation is CAISESRALDTQYF.

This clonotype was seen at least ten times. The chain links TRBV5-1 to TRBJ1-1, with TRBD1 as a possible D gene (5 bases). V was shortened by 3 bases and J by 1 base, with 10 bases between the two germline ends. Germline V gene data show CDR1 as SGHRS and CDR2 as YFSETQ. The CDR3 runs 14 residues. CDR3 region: CASSSGHSNTEAFF. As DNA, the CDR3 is TGCGCCAGCAGCTCTGGACACTCGAACACTGAAGCTTTCTTT.

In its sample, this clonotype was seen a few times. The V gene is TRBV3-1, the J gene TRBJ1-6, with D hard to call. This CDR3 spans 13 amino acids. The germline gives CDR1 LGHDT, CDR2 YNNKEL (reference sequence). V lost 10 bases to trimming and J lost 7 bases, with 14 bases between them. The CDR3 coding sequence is TGTGCCACCGCCCCCTCAGACAATTCACCCCTCCACTTT. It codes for CATAPSDNSPLHF. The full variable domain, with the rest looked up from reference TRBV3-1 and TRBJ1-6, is DTAVSQTPKYLVTQMGNDKSIKCEQNLGHDTMYWYKQDSKKFLKIMFSYNNKELIINETVPNRFSPKSPDKAHLNLHINSLELGDSAVYFCATAPSDNSPLHFGNGTRLTVT.

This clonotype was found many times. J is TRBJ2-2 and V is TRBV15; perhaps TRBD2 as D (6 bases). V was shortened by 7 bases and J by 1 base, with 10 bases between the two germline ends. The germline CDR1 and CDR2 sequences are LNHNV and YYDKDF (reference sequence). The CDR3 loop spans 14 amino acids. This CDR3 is CATTSGLNTGELFF. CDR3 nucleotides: TGTGCCACCACCTCGGGACTGAACACCGGGGAGCTGTTTTTT.

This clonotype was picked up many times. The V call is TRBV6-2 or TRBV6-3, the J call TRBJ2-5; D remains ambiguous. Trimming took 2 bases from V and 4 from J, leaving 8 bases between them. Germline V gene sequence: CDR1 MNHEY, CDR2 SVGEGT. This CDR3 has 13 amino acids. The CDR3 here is CASSYPPGETQYF. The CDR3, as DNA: TGTGCCAGCAGTTACCCGCCCGGAGAGACCCAGTACTTC.

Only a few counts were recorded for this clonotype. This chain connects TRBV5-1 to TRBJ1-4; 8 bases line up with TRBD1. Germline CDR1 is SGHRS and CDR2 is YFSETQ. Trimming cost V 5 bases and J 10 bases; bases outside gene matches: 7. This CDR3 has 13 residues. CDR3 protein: CASSSGQGGKLFF. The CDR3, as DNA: TGCGCCAGCAGTTCCGGACAGGGAGGAAAACTGTTTTTT.

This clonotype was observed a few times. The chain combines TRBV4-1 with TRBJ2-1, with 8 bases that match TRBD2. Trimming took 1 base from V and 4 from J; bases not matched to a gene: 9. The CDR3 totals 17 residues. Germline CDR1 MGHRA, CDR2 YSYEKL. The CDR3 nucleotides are TGCGCCAGCAGCCAAGGAAGGCCTAGCGGGTCGTACAATGAGCAGTTCTTC. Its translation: CASSQGRPSGSYNEQFF.

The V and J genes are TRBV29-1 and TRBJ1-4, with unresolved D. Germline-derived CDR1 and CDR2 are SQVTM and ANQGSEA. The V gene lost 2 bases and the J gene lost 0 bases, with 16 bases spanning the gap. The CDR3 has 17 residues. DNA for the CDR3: TGCAGCGTTGAACCCCCCGGCGCGACGGCAACTAATGAAAAACTGTTTTTT. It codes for CSVEPPGATATNEKLFF. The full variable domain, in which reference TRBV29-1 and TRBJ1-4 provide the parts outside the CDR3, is SAVISQKPSRDICQRGTSLTIQCQVDSQVTMMFWYRQQPGQSLTLIATANQGSEATYESGFVIDKFPISRPNLTFSTLTVSNMSPEDSSIYLCSVEPPGATATNEKLFFGSGTQLSVL.

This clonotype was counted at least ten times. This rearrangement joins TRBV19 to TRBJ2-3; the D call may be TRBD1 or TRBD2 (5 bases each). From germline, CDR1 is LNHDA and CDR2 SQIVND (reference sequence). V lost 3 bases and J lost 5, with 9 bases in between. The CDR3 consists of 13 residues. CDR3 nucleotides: TGTGCCAGTAGTATTCCAGGGAGAGATACGCAGTATTTT. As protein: CASSIPGRDTQYF.

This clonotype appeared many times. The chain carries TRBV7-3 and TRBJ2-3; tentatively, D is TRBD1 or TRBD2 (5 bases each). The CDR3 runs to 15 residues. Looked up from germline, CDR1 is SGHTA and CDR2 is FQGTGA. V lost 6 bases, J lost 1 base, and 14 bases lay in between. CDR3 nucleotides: TGTGCCAGCAGTGGGGGTTATGCGGGCACAGATACGCAGTATTTT. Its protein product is CASSGGYAGTDTQYF.

The CDR3 nucleotides are TGCAGTGCCAGAAACCCTACAGGGGCCACCTACAATGAGCAGTTCTTC. Amino acids: CSARNPTGATYNEQFF. J is TRBJ2-1 and V is TRBV20-1, with TRBD1 matching 7 bases. This CDR3 is built from 16 residues. Germline V gene lookup returns CDR1 DFQATT and CDR2 SNEGSKA (reference sequence). J was trimmed by 2 bases and V by 6 bases; bases with no gene match: 13.

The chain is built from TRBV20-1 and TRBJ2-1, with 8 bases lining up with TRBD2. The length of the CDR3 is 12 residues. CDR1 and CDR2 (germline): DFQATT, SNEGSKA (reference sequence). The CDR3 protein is CSPSGGNNEQFF. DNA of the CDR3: TGCAGCCCAAGCGGGGGAAACAATGAGCAGTTCTTC.

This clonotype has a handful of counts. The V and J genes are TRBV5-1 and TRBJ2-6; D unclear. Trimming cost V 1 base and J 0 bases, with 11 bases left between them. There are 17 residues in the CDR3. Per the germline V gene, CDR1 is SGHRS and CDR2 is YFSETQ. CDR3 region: CASSLPGVSSGANVLTF. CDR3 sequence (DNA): TGCGCCAGCAGCTTGCCGGGTGTTAGCTCTGGGGCCAACGTCCTGACTTTC.

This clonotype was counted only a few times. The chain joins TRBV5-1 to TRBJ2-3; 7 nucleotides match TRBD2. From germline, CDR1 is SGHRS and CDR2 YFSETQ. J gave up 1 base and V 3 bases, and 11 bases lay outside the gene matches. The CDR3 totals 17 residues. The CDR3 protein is CASSSPRAGVGTDTQYF. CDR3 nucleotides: TGCGCCAGCAGCTCGCCCCGGGCGGGGGTTGGCACAGATACGCAGTATTTT.

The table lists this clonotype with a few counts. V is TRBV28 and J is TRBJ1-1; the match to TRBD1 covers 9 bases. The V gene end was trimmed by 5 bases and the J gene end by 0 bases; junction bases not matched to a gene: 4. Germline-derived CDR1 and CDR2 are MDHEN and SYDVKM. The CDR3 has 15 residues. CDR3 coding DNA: TGTGCCAGCAGTCCCTGGACAGGGGTGAACACTGAAGCTTTCTTT. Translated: CASSPWTGVNTEAFF.

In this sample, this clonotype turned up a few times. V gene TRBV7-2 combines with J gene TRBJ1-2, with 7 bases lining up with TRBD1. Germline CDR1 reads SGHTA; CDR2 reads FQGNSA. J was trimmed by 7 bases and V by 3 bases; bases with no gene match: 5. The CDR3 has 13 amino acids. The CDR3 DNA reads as TGTGCCAGCAGCTTTACAGGGGATAGTGGCTACACCTTC. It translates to CASSFTGDSGYTF.

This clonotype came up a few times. In DNA form, the CDR3 reads TGTGCCAGCAGTGAAGCCAAGGATATCCTTCAGCCCCAGCATTTT. It specifies CASSEAKDILQPQHF. The chain is built from TRBV6-1 and TRBJ1-5; D uncertain. V was clipped by 0 bases and J by 6 bases, with 12 bases between them. CDR3 length equals 15 residues. Germline values: CDR1 MNHNS, CDR2 SASEGT.

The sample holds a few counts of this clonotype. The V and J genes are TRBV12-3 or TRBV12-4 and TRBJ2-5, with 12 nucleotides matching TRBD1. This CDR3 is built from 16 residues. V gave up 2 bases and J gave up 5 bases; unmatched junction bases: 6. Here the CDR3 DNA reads TGTGCCAGCAGTTTAAGGGCGGGACAGGGGGCTGAGACCCAGTACTTC. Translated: CASSLRAGQGAETQYF.

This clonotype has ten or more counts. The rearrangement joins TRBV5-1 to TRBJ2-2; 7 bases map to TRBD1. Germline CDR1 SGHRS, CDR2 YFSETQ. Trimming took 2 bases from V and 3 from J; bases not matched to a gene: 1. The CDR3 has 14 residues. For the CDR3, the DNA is TGCGCCAGCAGCTTACAGGGGTACACCGGGGAGCTGTTTTTT. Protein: CASSLQGYTGELFF.

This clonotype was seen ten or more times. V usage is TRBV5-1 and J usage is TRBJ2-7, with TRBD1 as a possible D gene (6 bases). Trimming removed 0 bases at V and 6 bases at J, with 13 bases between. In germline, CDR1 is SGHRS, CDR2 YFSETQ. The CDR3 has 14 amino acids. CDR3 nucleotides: TGCGCCAGCAGCTTGGGATCAGGGGAAGCCGAGCAGTACGTC. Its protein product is CASSLGSGEAEQYV.

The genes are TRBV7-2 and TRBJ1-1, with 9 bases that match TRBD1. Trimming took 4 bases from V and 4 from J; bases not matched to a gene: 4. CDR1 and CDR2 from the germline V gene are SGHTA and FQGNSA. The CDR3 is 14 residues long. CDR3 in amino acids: CASSWDRASTEAFF. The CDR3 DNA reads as TGTGCCAGCAGCTGGGACAGGGCCAGCACTGAAGCTTTCTTT.